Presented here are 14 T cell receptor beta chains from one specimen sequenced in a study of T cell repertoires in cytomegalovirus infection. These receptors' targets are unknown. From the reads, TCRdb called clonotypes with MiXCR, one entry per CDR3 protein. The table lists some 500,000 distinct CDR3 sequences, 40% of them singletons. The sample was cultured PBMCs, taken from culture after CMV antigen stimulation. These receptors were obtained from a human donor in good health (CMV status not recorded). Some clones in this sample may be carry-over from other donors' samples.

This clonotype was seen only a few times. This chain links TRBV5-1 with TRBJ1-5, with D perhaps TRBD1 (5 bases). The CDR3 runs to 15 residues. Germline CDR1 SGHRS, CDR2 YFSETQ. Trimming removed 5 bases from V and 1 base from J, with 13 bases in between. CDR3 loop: CASRRDGGSNQPQHF. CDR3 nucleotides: TGCGCCAGCAGGCGAGATGGGGGGAGCAATCAGCCCCAGCATTTT.

The CDR3 DNA reads as TGTGCCACGGGAAATCGGGGCGAGCAGTTCTTC. This encodes CATGNRGEQFF. V and J are TRBV10-3 and TRBJ2-1, with D perhaps assigned TRBD1 or TRBD2 (5 bases each). CDR3 size: 11 residues. The germline V gene encodes CDR1 ENHRY and CDR2 SYGVKD. V was cut by 10 bases and J by 10 bases, with 14 bases left in between.

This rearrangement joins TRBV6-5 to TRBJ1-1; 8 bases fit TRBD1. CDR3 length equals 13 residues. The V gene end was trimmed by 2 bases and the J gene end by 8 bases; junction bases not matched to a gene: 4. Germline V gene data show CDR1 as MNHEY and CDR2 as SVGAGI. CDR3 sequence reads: CASSYHRTGEAFF. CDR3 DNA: TGTGCCAGCAGTTACCACAGGACAGGGGAAGCTTTCTTT.

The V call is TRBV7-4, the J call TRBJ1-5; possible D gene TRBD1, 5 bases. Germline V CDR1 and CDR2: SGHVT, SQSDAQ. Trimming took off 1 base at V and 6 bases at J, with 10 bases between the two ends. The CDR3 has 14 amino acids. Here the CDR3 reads CASSLVQGGQPQHF. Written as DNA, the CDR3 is TGTGCCAGCAGCTTAGTGCAGGGTGGTCAGCCCCAGCATTTT.

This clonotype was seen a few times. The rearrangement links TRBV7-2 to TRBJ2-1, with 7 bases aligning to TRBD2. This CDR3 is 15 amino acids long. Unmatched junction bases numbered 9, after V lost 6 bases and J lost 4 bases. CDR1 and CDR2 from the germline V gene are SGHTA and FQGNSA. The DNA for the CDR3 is TGTGCCAGCAGGCCGTTCGGCGGGGGTTACAATGAGCAGTTCTTC. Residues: CASRPFGGGYNEQFF.

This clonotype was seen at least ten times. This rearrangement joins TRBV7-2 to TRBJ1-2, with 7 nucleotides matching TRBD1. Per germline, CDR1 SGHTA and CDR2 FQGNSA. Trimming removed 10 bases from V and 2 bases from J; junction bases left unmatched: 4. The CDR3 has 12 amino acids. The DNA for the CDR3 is TGTGCCATCCTGACAGGGAACTATGGCTACACCTTC. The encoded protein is CAILTGNYGYTF.

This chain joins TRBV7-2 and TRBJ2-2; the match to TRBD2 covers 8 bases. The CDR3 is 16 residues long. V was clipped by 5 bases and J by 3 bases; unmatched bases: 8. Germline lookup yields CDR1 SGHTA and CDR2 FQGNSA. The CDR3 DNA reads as TGTGCCAGCAGCACCAGGACTAGCCCAGACACCGGGGAGCTGTTTTTT. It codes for CASSTRTSPDTGELFF.

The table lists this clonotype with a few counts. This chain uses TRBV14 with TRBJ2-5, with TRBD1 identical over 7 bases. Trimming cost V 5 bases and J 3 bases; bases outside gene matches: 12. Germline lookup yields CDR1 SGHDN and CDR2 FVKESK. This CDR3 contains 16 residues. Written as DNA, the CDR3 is TGTGCCAGCAGCGTCCGGGACAGCGGACTGAAAGAGACCCAGTACTTC. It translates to CASSVRDSGLKETQYF.

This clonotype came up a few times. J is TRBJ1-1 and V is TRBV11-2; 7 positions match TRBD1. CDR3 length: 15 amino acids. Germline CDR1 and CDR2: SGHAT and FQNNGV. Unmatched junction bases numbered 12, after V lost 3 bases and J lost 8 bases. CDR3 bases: TGTGCCAGCAGCTTCCACACCGGGACAGCCAGAGAAGCTTTCTTT. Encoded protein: CASSFHTGTAREAFF.

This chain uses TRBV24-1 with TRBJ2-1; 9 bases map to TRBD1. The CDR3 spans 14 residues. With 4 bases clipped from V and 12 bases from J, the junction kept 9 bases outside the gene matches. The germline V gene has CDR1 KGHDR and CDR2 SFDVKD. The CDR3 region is CATSEAGTGLGQFF. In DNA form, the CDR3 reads TGTGCCACCAGTGAAGCCGGGACAGGGTTGGGGCAGTTCTTC.

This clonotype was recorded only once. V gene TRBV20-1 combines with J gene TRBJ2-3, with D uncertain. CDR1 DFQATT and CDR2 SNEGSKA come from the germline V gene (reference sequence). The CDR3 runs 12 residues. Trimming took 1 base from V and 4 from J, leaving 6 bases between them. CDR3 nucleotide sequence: TGCAGTGCTAGAGGACTGCCAGATACGCAGTATTTT. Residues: CSARGLPDTQYF.

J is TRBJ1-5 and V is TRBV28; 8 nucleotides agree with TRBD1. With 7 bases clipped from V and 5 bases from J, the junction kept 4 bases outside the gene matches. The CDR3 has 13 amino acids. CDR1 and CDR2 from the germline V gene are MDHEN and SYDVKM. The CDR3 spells CASITQGDQPQHF. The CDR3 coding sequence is TGTGCCAGCATCACACAGGGGGATCAGCCCCAGCATTTT.

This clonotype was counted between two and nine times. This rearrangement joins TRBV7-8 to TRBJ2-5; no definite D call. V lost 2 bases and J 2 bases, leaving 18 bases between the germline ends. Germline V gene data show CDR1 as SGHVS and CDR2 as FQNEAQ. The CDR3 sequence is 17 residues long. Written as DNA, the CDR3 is TGTGCCAGCAGCTTACCCGGTCGCTGGGTGGGTCAAGAGACCCAGTACTTC. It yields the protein CASSLPGRWVGQETQYF.

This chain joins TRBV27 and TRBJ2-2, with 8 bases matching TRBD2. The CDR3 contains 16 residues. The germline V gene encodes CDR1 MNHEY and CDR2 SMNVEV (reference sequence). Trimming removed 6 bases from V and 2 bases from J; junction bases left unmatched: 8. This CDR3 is CASSRRAGVNTGELFF. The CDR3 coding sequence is TGTGCCAGCAGCCGAAGAGCGGGGGTAAACACCGGGGAGCTGTTTTTT.